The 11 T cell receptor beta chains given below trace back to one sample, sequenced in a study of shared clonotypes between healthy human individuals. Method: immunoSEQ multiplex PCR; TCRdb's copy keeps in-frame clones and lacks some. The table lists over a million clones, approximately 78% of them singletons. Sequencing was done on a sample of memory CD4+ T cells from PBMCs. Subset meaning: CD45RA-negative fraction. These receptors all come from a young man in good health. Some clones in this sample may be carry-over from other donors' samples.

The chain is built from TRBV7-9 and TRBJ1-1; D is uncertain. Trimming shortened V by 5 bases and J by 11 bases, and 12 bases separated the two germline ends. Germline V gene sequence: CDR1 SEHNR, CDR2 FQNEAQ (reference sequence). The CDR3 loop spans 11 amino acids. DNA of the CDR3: TGTGCCAGCAGCGCGGGTGCTGGGGCTTTCTTT. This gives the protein CASSAGAGAFF.

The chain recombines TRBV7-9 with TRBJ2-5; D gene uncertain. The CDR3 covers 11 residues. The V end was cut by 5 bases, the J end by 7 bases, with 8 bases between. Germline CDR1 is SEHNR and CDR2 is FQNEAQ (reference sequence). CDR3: CASSTWGTQYF. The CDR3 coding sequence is TGTGCCAGCAGCACGTGGGGGACCCAGTACTTC.

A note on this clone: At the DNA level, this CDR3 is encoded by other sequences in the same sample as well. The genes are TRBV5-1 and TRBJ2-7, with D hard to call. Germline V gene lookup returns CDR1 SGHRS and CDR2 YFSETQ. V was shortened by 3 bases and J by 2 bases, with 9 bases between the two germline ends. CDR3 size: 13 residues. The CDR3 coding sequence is TGCGCCAGCAGCTCCACCAGAACCTACGAGCAGTACTTC. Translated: CASSSTRTYEQYF.

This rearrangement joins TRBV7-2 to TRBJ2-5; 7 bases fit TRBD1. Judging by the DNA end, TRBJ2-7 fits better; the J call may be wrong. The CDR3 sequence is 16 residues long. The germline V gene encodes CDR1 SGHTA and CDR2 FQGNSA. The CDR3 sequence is CASSFRVIGQDGEQYF. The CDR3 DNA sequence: TGTGCCAGCAGCTTCAGAGTGATCGGACAGGACGGCGAGCAGTACTTC.

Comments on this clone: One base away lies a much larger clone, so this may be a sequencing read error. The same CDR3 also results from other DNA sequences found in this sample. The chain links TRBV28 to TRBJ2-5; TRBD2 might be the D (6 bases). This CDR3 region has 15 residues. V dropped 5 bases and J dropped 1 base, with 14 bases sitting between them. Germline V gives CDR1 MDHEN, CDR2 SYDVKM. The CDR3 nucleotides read TGTGCCAGCAGTCTATCGGGGGTTCTCCAAGAGACCCAGTACTTC. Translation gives CASSLSGVLQETQYF.

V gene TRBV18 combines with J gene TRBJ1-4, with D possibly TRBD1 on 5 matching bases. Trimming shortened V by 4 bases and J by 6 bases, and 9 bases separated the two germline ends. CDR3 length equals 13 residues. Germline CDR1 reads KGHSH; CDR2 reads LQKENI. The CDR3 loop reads CASSLIRDEKLFF. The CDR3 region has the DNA TGTGCCAGCTCACTAATCAGGGATGAAAAACTGTTTTTT.

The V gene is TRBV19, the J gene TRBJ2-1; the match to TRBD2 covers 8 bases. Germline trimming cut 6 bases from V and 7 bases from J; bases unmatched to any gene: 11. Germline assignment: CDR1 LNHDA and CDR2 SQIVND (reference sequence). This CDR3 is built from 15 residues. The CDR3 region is CASSPRSGSGNEQFF. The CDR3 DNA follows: TGTGCCAGTAGCCCGAGGAGCGGGAGCGGAAATGAGCAGTTCTTC.

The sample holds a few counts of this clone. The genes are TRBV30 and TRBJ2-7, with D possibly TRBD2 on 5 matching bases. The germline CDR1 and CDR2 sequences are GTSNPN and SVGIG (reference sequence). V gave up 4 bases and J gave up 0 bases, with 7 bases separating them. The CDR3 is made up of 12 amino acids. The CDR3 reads CAWNGDSYEQYF. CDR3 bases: TGTGCCTGGAACGGGGACTCCTACGAGCAGTACTTC.

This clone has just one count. The CDR3, as DNA: TGTGCCAGCAGCCCAGCGGGTTCTACTGAAGCTTTCTTT. It encodes CASSPAGSTEAFF. The chain carries TRBV5-4 and TRBJ1-1; D gene unclear. Germline lookup yields CDR1 SGHNT and CDR2 YYREEE (reference sequence). Trimming cost V 4 bases and J 5 bases, with 12 bases left between them. This CDR3 is built from 13 residues.

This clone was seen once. CDR3 sequence (DNA): TGTGCCAGCAGTACAGGGGGCTTTGGCTACACCTTC. Translation: CASSTGGFGYTF. V gene TRBV28 combines with J gene TRBJ1-2, with 9 bases identical to TRBD1. The CDR3 has 12 amino acids. Germline V gene sequence: CDR1 MDHEN, CDR2 SYDVKM. After removal of 5 bases from V and 7 bases from J, the junction contained 2 bases not matched to a gene.

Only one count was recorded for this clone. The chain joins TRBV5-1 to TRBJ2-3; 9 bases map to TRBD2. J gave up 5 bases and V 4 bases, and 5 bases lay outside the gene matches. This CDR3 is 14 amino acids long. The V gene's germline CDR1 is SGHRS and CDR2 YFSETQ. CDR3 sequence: CASSPVAGEDTQYF. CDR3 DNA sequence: TGCGCCAGCAGCCCTGTAGCGGGAGAAGATACGCAGTATTTT.